This T cell receptor beta chain originates from a study of shared clonotypes between healthy human individuals. Points from the study as a whole: Naive subsets usually exceeded memory subsets in estimated richness. Lower generation probabilities were found for non-shared clonotypes than for those shared by all four donors. Expectations were that clonotype sharing among donors would be affected by sequencing depth.

Data came from immunoSEQ multiplex PCR; TCRdb stores just in-frame clones and leaves some out. In the table there are around 2,000,000 clones, just under 95% of which are singletons. Terminally differentiated effector memory CD45RA+ cells were left out of the naive CD8 fraction, which was CD45RO-negative and positively selected for CCR7. Notes on this clone: Antigen unknown. This sample also contains other DNA sequences that code for the same CDR3.

This CDR3 spans 13 amino acids. V lost 2 bases to trimming and J lost 5 bases, with 9 bases between them. Germline loops: CDR1 SEHNR, CDR2 FQNEAQ (reference sequence). The source is a man aged 18 to 35 in good health. This chain uses TRBV7-9 with TRBJ2-5; TRBD2 might be the D (5 bases). Sequenced material: naive CD8+ T cells sorted from blood. DNA for the CDR3: TGTGCCAGCAGCTTAACTGGGGAGGAGACCCAGTACTTC. As protein: CASSLTGEETQYF.